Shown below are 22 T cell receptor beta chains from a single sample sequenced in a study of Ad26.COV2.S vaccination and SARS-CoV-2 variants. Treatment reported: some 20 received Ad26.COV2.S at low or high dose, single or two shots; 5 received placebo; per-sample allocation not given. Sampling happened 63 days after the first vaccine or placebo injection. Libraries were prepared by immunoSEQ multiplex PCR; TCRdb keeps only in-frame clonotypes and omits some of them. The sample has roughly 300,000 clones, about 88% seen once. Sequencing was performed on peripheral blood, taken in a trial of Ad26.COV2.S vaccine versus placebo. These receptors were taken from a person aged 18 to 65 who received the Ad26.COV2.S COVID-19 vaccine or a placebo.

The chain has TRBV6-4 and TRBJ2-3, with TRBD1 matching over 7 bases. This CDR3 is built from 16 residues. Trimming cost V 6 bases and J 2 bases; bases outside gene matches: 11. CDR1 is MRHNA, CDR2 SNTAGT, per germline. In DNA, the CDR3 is TGTGCCAGCAGACTCACAGGGGAAAGGGTCACAGATACGCAGTATTTT. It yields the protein CASRLTGERVTDTQYF.

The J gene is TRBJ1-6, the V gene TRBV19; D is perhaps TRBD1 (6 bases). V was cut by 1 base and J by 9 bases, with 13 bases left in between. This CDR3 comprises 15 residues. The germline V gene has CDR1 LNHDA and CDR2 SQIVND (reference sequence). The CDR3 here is CASSIAPGELSPLHF. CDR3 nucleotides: TGTGCCAGTAGTATAGCTCCAGGGGAGCTTTCACCCCTCCACTTT.

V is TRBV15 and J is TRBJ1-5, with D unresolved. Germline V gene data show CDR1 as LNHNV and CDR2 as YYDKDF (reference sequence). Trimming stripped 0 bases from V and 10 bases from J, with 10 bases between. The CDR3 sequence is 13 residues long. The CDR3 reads CATSRDMLSPQHF. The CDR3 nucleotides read TGTGCCACCAGCAGAGATATGCTGTCCCCCCAGCATTTT.

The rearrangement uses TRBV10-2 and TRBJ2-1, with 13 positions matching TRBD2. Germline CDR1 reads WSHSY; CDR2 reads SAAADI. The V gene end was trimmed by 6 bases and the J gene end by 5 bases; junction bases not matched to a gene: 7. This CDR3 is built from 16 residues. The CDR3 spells CASSQATSGGDNEQFF. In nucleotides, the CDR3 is TGCGCCAGCAGCCAAGCAACTAGCGGGGGGGACAATGAGCAGTTCTTC.

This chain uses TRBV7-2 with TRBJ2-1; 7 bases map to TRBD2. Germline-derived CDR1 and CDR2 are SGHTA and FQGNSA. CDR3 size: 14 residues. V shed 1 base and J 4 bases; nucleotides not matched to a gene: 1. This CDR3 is CASSLERGYNEQFF. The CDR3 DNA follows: TGTGCCAGCAGCTTAGAGCGGGGATACAATGAGCAGTTCTTC.

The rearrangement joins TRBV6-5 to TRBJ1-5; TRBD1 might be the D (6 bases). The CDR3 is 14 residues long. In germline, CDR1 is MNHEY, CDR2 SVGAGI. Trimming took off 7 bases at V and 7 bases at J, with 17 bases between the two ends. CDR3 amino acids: CASNKDSRYQPQHF. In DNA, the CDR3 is TGTGCCAGCAATAAGGACAGCCGATACCAGCCCCAGCATTTT.

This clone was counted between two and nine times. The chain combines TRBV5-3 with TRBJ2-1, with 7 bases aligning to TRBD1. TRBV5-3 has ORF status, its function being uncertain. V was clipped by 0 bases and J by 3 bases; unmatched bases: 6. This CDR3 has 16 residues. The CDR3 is CARSLEAGTVYNEQFF. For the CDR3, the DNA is TGTGCCAGAAGCTTGGAGGCCGGGACAGTCTACAATGAGCAGTTCTTC.

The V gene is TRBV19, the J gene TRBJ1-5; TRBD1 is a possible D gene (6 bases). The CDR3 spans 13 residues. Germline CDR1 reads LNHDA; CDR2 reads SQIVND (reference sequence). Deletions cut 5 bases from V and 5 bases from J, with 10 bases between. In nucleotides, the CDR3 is TGTGCCAGTAGTCGGACAGATCATCAGCCCCAGCATTTT. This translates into CASSRTDHQPQHF.

The CDR3 here is CASSIDIVGAGANVLTF. As DNA, the CDR3 is TGTGCCAGTAGTATAGATATCGTGGGGGCTGGGGCCAACGTCCTGACTTTC. The chain combines TRBV19 with TRBJ2-6; tentatively, D is TRBD1 or TRBD2 (5 bases each). Germline V gene data show CDR1 as LNHDA and CDR2 as SQIVND (reference sequence). V was cut by 0 bases and J by 2 bases, with 11 bases left in between. The CDR3 is 17 residues long.

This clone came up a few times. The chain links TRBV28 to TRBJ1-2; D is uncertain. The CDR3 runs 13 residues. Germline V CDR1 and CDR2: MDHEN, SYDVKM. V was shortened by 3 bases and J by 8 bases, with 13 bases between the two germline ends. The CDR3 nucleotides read TGTGCCAGCAGTTTGGATGACAAGGGCGGCTACACCTTC. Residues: CASSLDDKGGYTF.

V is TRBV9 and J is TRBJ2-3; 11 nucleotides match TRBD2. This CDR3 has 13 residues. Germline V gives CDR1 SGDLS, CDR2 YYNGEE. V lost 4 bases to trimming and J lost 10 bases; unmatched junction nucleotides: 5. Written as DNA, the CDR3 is TGTGCCAGCAGCACCGTAGCGGGAGGGTCGCAGTATTTT. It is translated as CASSTVAGGSQYF.

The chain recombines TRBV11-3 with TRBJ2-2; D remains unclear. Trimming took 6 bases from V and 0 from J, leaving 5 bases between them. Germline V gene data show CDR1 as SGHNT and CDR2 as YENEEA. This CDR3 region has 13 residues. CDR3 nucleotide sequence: TGTGCCAGCAGGGGCCCGAACACCGGGGAGCTGTTTTTT. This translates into CASRGPNTGELFF.

As DNA, the CDR3 is TGTGCCAGCAGCGTCCGGGACTTAGATACGCAGTATTTT. Protein: CASSVRDLDTQYF. This rearrangement joins TRBV7-8 to TRBJ2-3, with D possibly TRBD2 on 6 matching bases. Germline-derived CDR1 and CDR2 are SGHVS and FQNEAQ. This CDR3 spans 13 amino acids. V shed 5 bases and J shed 5 bases, with 11 bases lying between them.

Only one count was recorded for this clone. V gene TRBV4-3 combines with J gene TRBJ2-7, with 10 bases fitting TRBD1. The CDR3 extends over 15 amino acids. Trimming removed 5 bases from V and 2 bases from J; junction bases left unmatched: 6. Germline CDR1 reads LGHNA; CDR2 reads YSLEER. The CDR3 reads CASSARDRGPYEQYF. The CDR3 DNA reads TGCGCCAGCAGCGCCCGGGACAGGGGCCCCTACGAGCAGTACTTC.

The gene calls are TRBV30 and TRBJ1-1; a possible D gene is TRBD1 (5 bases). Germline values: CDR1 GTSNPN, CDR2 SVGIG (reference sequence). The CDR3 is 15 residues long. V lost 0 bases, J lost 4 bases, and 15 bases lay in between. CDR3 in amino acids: CAWSVQQGTVTEAFF. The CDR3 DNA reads TGTGCCTGGAGTGTACAGCAGGGTACGGTCACTGAAGCTTTCTTT.

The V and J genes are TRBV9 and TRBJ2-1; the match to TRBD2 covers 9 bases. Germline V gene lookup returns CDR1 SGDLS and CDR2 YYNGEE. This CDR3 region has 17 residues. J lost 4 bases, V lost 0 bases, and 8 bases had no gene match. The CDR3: CASSVATSGGGYNEQFF. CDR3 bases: TGTGCCAGCAGCGTAGCGACTAGCGGAGGGGGGTACAATGAGCAGTTCTTC.

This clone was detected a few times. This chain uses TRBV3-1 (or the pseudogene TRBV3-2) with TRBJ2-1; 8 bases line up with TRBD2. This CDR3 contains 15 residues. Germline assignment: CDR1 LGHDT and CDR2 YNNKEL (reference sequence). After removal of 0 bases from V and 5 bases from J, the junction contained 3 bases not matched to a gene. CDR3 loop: CASSQETGGDNEQFF. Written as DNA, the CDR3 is TGTGCCAGCAGCCAAGAAACGGGAGGGGACAATGAGCAGTTCTTC.

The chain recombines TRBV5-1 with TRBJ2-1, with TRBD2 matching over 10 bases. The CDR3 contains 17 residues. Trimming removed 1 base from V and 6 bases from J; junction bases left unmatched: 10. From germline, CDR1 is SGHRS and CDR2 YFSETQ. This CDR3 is CASSLWASGSRVNEQFF. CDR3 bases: TGCGCCAGCAGCTTGTGGGCTAGCGGGAGTAGGGTCAATGAGCAGTTCTTC.

CDR3 DNA sequence: TGTGCCAGCAGTGAAGCGCTTCAAGGGGGCGGTGAAAAACTGTTTTTT. Protein: CASSEALQGGGEKLFF. This chain connects TRBV2 to TRBJ1-4; 7 positions agree with TRBD1. The CDR3 extends over 16 amino acids. Germline V CDR1 and CDR2: SNHLY, FYNNEI. Trimming took 0 bases from V and 7 from J; bases not matched to a gene: 8.

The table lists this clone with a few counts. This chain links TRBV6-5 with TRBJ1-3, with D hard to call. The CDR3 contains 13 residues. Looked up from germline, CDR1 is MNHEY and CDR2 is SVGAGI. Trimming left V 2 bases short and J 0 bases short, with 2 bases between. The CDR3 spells CASSYTSGNTIYF. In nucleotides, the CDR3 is TGTGCCAGCAGTTACACCTCTGGAAACACCATATATTTT.

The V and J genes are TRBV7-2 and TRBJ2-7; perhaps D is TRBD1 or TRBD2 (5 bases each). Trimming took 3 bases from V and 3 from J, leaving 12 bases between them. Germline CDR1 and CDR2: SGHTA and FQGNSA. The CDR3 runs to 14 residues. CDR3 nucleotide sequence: TGTGCCAGCAGCTTTTCCGGGGACGGCTACGAGCAGTACTTC. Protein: CASSFSGDGYEQYF.

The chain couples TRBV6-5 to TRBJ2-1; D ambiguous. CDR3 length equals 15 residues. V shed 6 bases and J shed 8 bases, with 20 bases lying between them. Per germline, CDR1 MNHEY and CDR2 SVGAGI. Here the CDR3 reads CASSVLMADSHEQFF. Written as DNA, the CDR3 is TGTGCCAGCAGCGTCTTGATGGCAGATAGCCATGAGCAGTTCTTC.